This T cell receptor beta chain derives from a study of response to subunit inactivated influenza vaccine. General study points: Authors suggested each seasonal influenza vaccination recruits few new T cells.

About this clonotype itself: Its specificity is unknown.

TCRdb re-derived calls from the RT-PCR reads in MiXCR, one entry per CDR3 protein. The table lists a few hundred thousand distinct CDR3 sequences, 14% of them singletons, with 11% in the top ten. The specimen comprised PBMCs from blood, sampled approximately 13 days after vaccination. This sequence was found in a man aged 50 to 59 who received an inactivated influenza vaccine.

The CDR3 spells CSARTGTRSNEQFF. Here the CDR3 DNA reads TGCAGTGCCCGGACAGGGACGAGGTCTAATGAGCAGTTCTTC. The chain employs TRBV20-1 and TRBJ2-1; 8 bases agree with TRBD1. CDR1 and CDR2 from the germline V gene are DFQATT and SNEGSKA (reference sequence). CDR3 length: 14 amino acids. V lost 6 bases to trimming and J lost 7 bases; unmatched junction nucleotides: 11.